These 19 T cell receptor beta chains were all obtained from the same sample, sequenced in a study of patients and donors after allogeneic stem cell transplantation. TCRdb reprocessed the RT-PCR reads via MiXCR and lists one record per CDR3 protein. Altogether 150,000 to 200,000 distinct CDR3 sequences are present, around 30% being singletons, with the ten largest covering around 3%. The sample taken for sequencing was blood, either unsorted or a sorted T cell fraction (not recorded which). These receptors were collected from a human donor who was either an allogeneic HSCT recipient or a stem cell or donor lymphocyte infusion donor (not recorded which). It is not recorded whose cells these are; they may come from a transplant donor.

CDR3 DNA sequence: TGTGCCAGCAGCCTTCAATCTCACTCCTACAATGAGCAGTTCTTC. It yields the protein CASSLQSHSYNEQFF. The chain recombines TRBV27 with TRBJ2-1; D not certain. The germline V gene encodes CDR1 MNHEY and CDR2 SMNVEV (reference sequence). Trimming cost V 6 bases and J 0 bases, with 12 bases left between them. CDR3 length: 15 amino acids.

This clonotype has just a few counts. The chain recombines TRBV4-2 with TRBJ2-7; TRBD2 agrees at 9 bases. V dropped 0 bases and J dropped 2; count of bases not matched to a gene: 5. CDR1 and CDR2 from the germline V gene are LGHNA and YNFKEQ. This CDR3 is built from 16 residues. The CDR3 protein is CASSQENSGSPYEQYF. For the CDR3, the DNA is TGTGCCAGCAGCCAAGAGAATAGCGGGAGCCCCTACGAGCAGTACTTC.

The V call is TRBV7-2, the J call TRBJ2-5; D may be TRBD2 (6 bases). The ends were cut back, 6 bases at V and 0 bases at J, with 20 bases in the middle. This CDR3 is 17 amino acids long. The germline CDR1 and CDR2 sequences are SGHTA and FQGNSA. The CDR3 here is CASRLTVGSPYQETQYF. The DNA of the CDR3 is TGTGCCAGCAGGCTCACAGTCGGGAGCCCTTACCAAGAGACCCAGTACTTC.

The genes are TRBV27 and TRBJ2-7, with D possibly being TRBD2 (6 bases). The CDR3 has 15 residues. The germline V and J ends were trimmed by 8 bases and 0 bases, with 17 bases remaining between them. Germline loops: CDR1 MNHEY, CDR2 SMNVEV (reference sequence). CDR3 amino acids: CASRVGGLGSYEQYF. Here the CDR3 DNA reads TGTGCCAGCCGGGTTGGAGGGTTGGGCTCCTACGAGCAGTACTTC.

This clonotype was detected many times. This rearrangement joins TRBV20-1 to TRBJ1-5; D might be TRBD1 (5 bases). V lost 4 bases to trimming and J lost 2 bases, with 12 bases between them. The CDR3 has 14 amino acids. The V gene's germline CDR1 is DFQATT and CDR2 SNEGSKA (reference sequence). The DNA for the CDR3 is TGCAGTGCTACGGGGGGACGGGGCAATCAGCCCCAGCATTTT. Its protein product is CSATGGRGNQPQHF.

The J gene is TRBJ1-1, the V gene TRBV4-3; 8 bases match TRBD1. Per the germline V gene, CDR1 is LGHNA and CDR2 is YSLEER. The ends lost 1 base at V and 2 bases at J; junction bases unmatched: 3. The length of the CDR3 is 15 residues. The CDR3 DNA follows: TGCGCCAGCAGCCAAGGACAGGGGTTCAACACTGAAGCTTTCTTT. Translated: CASSQGQGFNTEAFF.

The chain carries TRBV20-1 and TRBJ2-1; D not certain. The V gene's germline CDR1 is DFQATT and CDR2 SNEGSKA (reference sequence). Trimming left V 1 base short and J 0 bases short, with 7 bases between. The CDR3 totals 14 residues. The CDR3 DNA reads TGCAGTGCTAGAGGGGCCAGCTCCTACAATGAGCAGTTCTTC. Translating gives CSARGASSYNEQFF.

This clonotype appeared a few times. The V gene is TRBV27, the J gene TRBJ2-7; 13 positions agree with TRBD2. Per germline, CDR1 MNHEY and CDR2 SMNVEV (reference sequence). V lost 8 bases and J lost 3; bases outside the gene matches: 7. The CDR3 extends over 15 amino acids. The CDR3: CASWTSGSSLYEQYF. In DNA form, the CDR3 reads TGTGCCAGCTGGACTAGCGGGAGTTCTCTCTACGAGCAGTACTTC.

The chain uses TRBV10-3 and TRBJ1-1; no clear D. V lost 7 bases to trimming and J lost 1 base, with 10 bases between them. The CDR3 extends over 13 amino acids. Germline assignment: CDR1 ENHRY and CDR2 SYGVKD. CDR3 bases: TGTGCCATCACTCTGACTGAGAACACTGAAGCTTTCTTT. Its protein is CAITLTENTEAFF.

This clonotype has only a few counts. The rearrangement links TRBV20-1 to TRBJ2-7, with D possibly matching TRBD2 (5 bases). CDR1 is DFQATT and CDR2 is SNEGSKA in the germline V gene (reference sequence). This CDR3 spans 14 amino acids. The V gene lost 8 bases and the J gene lost 2 bases, with 19 bases spanning the gap. CDR3 sequence: CSTRLEKEAYEQYF. CDR3 bases: TGCAGTACACGCCTCGAAAAGGAGGCCTACGAGCAGTACTTC.

The table lists this clonotype with a few counts. This chain joins TRBV6-2 or TRBV6-3 and TRBJ2-2, with a tentative D call TRBD1 (5 bases). This CDR3 contains 15 residues. In germline, CDR1 is MNHEY, CDR2 SVGEGT. Trimming removed 5 bases at V and 6 bases at J, with 16 bases between. The CDR3 region has the DNA TGTGCCAGCAGTGGGGCAGGCCAAGAACCCGGGGAGCTGTTTTTT. Translated, it gives CASSGAGQEPGELFF.

This clonotype was seen at least ten times. The J gene is TRBJ1-5, the V gene TRBV6-5; D call uncertain. Germline V gene data show CDR1 as MNHEY and CDR2 as SVGAGI. Trimming took off 5 bases at V and 2 bases at J, with 19 bases between the two ends. The CDR3 spans 17 residues. The CDR3 sequence: CASSPTGVPLGNQPQHF. The DNA for the CDR3 is TGTGCCAGCAGTCCGACCGGGGTACCGTTGGGCAATCAGCCCCAGCATTTT.

Here the CDR3 reads CASSEGSGANVLTF. CDR3 nucleotides: TGTGCCAGTAGCGAGGGATCTGGGGCCAACGTCCTGACTTTC. The V gene is TRBV19, the J gene TRBJ2-6, with D perhaps TRBD2 (5 bases). The ends were cut back, 6 bases at V and 1 base at J, with 7 bases in the middle. The CDR3 extends over 14 amino acids. The germline V gene has CDR1 LNHDA and CDR2 SQIVND (reference sequence). Together with reference TRBV19 and TRBJ2-6, the CDR3 gives the full variable domain: DGGITQSPKYLFRKEGQNVTLSCEQNLNHDAMYWYRQDPGQGLRLIYYSQIVNDFQKGDIAEGYSVSREKKESFPLTVTSAQKNPTAFYLCASSEGSGANVLTFGAGSRLTVL.

The rearrangement links TRBV20-1 to TRBJ2-7; D gene uncertain. With 2 bases removed from V and 2 bases from J, the gap between germline ends came to 13 bases. Germline CDR1 is DFQATT and CDR2 is SNEGSKA (reference sequence). The CDR3 covers 14 residues. The CDR3 nucleotides are TGCAGTGCTAGACCCTCGGACCGTACCTACGAGCAGTACTTC. Its protein is CSARPSDRTYEQYF.

V and J are TRBV7-3 and TRBJ2-3, with 12 nucleotides matching TRBD2. With V trimmed by 4 bases and J by 3 bases, 8 bases remained unmatched. Germline V lookup: CDR1 SGHTA, CDR2 FQGTGA. The CDR3 runs to 17 residues. CDR3: CASSSDWTSGITDTQYF. The CDR3 DNA follows: TGTGCCAGCAGCTCGGATTGGACTAGCGGGATAACAGATACGCAGTATTTT.

The J gene is TRBJ1-5, the V gene TRBV4-3, with D perhaps matching TRBD1 (6 bases). CDR1 is LGHNA and CDR2 is YSLEER in the germline V gene. Trimming stripped 6 bases from V and 10 bases from J, with 19 bases between. There are 14 residues in the CDR3. The CDR3 loop reads CASSQGHIMEPQHF. In nucleotides, the CDR3 is TGCGCCAGCAGTCAGGGGCACATCATGGAACCCCAGCATTTT.

This clonotype has more than one count but fewer than ten. This chain links TRBV7-9 with TRBJ1-2, with D possibly matching TRBD1 (5 bases). Germline assignment: CDR1 SEHNR and CDR2 FQNEAQ (reference sequence). CDR3 size: 14 residues. V was pared by 5 bases and J by 2 bases, with 12 bases between. CDR3: CASSPTETNYGYTF. In DNA form, the CDR3 reads TGTGCCAGCAGCCCGACAGAAACCAACTATGGCTACACCTTC.

In this sample, this clonotype turned up many times. The chain combines TRBV20-1 with TRBJ1-3, with 7 bases matching TRBD1. The CDR3 totals 13 residues. J lost 4 bases, V lost 6 bases, and 6 bases had no gene match. Per germline, CDR1 DFQATT and CDR2 SNEGSKA (reference sequence). The CDR3 DNA follows: TGCAGTGCCGCGGACAGGATGGGAAACACCATATATTTT. This encodes CSAADRMGNTIYF.

The chain joins TRBV29-1 to TRBJ2-1; 11 bases are shared with TRBD2. The ends lost 3 bases at V and 0 bases at J; junction bases unmatched: 4. This CDR3 has 16 amino acids. In germline, CDR1 is SQVTM, CDR2 ANQGSEA. CDR3 nucleotides: TGCAGCGTTGACACCGGGACTAGCGGCTCCTACAATGAGCAGTTCTTC. It codes for CSVDTGTSGSYNEQFF.